What follows are 32 T cell receptor beta chains derived from one specimen sequenced in a study of identical twins. MiXCR, run by TCRdb on the 5' RACE reads, gives a single entry per CDR3 protein. The profile covers about 660,000 distinct CDR3 sequences, with 8.5% to 9% appearing a single time and 0.85% to 1% taken by the ten largest. These sequences were also reported in another study, on yellow fever vaccine responses in identical twins.

The sample was PBMCs. These TCRs come from a woman between 18 and 29 years old in good health.

Only a few counts were recorded for this clonotype. The rearrangement links TRBV10-3 to TRBJ2-7; tentatively, D is TRBD1 or TRBD2 (5 bases each). The CDR3 extends over 13 amino acids. In germline, CDR1 is ENHRY, CDR2 SYGVKD. V dropped 6 bases and J dropped 6 bases, with 15 bases sitting between them. The CDR3 DNA reads as TGTGCCATCAGAGATGGGGACGCGGGCGAGCAGTACTTC. It specifies CAIRDGDAGEQYF.

In this sample, this clonotype turned up a few times. The chain links TRBV25-1 to TRBJ2-5, with D possibly matching TRBD2 (6 bases). Trimming pared 3 bases from V and 4 bases from J, leaving 18 bases between. This CDR3 has 16 residues. CDR1 is MGHDK, CDR2 SYGVNS, per germline. The CDR3 sequence is CASSDLVAEVGETQYF. CDR3 sequence (DNA): TGTGCCAGCAGTGATCTGGTAGCGGAGGTTGGAGAGACCCAGTACTTC.

A few counts support this clonotype. The V call is TRBV7-3, the J call TRBJ1-1; perhaps TRBD1 as D (5 bases). In germline, CDR1 is SGHTA, CDR2 FQGTGA. CDR3 length: 13 residues. V lost 6 bases to trimming and J lost 5 bases, with 13 bases between them. The CDR3: CASRGLGDTEAFF. CDR3 DNA: TGTGCCAGCAGGGGGCTGGGGGATACTGAAGCTTTCTTT.

This clonotype was recorded at least ten times. The rearrangement joins TRBV6-5 to TRBJ2-5; D ambiguous. This CDR3 contains 14 residues. In germline, CDR1 is MNHEY, CDR2 SVGAGI. Trimming removed 0 bases from V and 2 bases from J, with 7 bases in between. The CDR3 nucleotides read TGTGCCAGCAGTTACTCTTCCGGGCAAGAGACCCAGTACTTC. It translates to CASSYSSGQETQYF.

The chain is built from TRBV20-1 and TRBJ2-1, with D uncertain. Trimming shortened V by 0 bases and J by 8 bases, and 11 bases separated the two germline ends. Germline CDR1 is DFQATT and CDR2 is SNEGSKA (reference sequence). This CDR3 has 13 amino acids. For the CDR3, the DNA is TGCAGTGCTAGAGATCCCACTCTCGATGAGCAGTTCTTC. Protein product: CSARDPTLDEQFF.

The rearrangement uses TRBV5-5 and TRBJ2-7; 8 nucleotides line up with TRBD2. The V segment lost 5 bases and the J segment 3 bases; nucleotides outside the gene matches: 10. The CDR3 has 15 amino acids. Germline CDR1 reads SGHKS; CDR2 reads YYEKEE (reference sequence). The CDR3 sequence is CASSWASGFDYEQYF. The CDR3 DNA sequence: TGTGCCAGCAGTTGGGCTAGCGGGTTTGACTACGAGCAGTACTTC.

This clonotype was detected only a few times. This chain links TRBV7-2 with TRBJ2-1, with 7 bases matching TRBD2. CDR3 length: 16 amino acids. Germline CDR1 is SGHTA and CDR2 is FQGNSA. Unmatched junction bases numbered 9, after V lost 5 bases and J lost 2 bases. The CDR3 loop is CASSLNLAGAYNEQFF. The CDR3 region has the DNA TGTGCCAGCAGCCTTAATTTAGCGGGCGCCTACAATGAGCAGTTCTTC.

This sequence joins TRBV5-1 and TRBJ2-2, with D possibly matching TRBD1 (5 bases). The germline CDR1 and CDR2 sequences are SGHRS and YFSETQ. The CDR3 runs 13 residues. V lost 2 bases and J 7 bases, leaving 9 bases between the germline ends. In nucleotides, the CDR3 is TGCGCCAGCAGCTTAGGGGATATCGGGGAGCTGTTTTTT. Translation: CASSLGDIGELFF.

This clonotype was seen a few times. The CDR3 DNA is TGTGCCAGCAGCGCCGGGACAGGTACTGGAAACACCATATATTTT. It encodes CASSAGTGTGNTIYF. The chain has TRBV9 and TRBJ1-3, with 8 bases fitting TRBD1. This CDR3 is 15 amino acids long. Trimming removed 3 bases from V and 2 bases from J; junction bases left unmatched: 4. Per germline, CDR1 SGDLS and CDR2 YYNGEE.

There are many counts of this clonotype. V gene TRBV12-3 or TRBV12-4 combines with J gene TRBJ2-1, with D maybe TRBD1 (6 bases). The CDR3 contains 11 residues. V gave up 6 bases and J gave up 7 bases, with 7 bases separating them. Here the CDR3 reads CASSQGNEQFF. In DNA, the CDR3 is TGTGCCAGCAGCCAGGGGAATGAGCAGTTCTTC.

As DNA, the CDR3 is TGTGCCAGGGGACCTGGGCTCCTCTGCGAGCAGTACTTC. This translates into CARGPGLLCEQYF. The chain employs TRBV5-5 and TRBJ2-7; D might be TRBD1 or TRBD2, each matching 5 bases. CDR1 and CDR2 from the germline V gene are SGHKS and YYEKEE (reference sequence). CDR3 length equals 13 residues. Trimming removed 8 bases at V and 6 bases at J, with 18 bases between.

This clonotype was detected ten times or more. V gene TRBV29-1 combines with J gene TRBJ2-5; tentative D call: TRBD1 (6 bases). CDR1 and CDR2 (germline): SQVTM, ANQGSEA. This CDR3 comprises 12 residues. Trimming cost V 7 bases and J 2 bases, with 11 bases left between them. The CDR3, as DNA: TGCAGCGGGCAGGGGCCACAAGAGACCCAGTACTTC. Amino acid sequence: CSGQGPQETQYF.

This clonotype has just a few counts. The chain couples TRBV29-1 to TRBJ2-1; 7 positions agree with TRBD2. Germline V gene data show CDR1 as SQVTM and CDR2 as ANQGSEA. The CDR3 runs to 14 residues. J lost 10 bases, V lost 6 bases, and 15 bases had no gene match. The CDR3 DNA is TGCAGCGTGGATAGTCCTAGCGGTTTCTGGGAGCAGTTCTTC. Protein sequence: CSVDSPSGFWEQFF.

This clonotype appeared many times. The V gene is TRBV12-3 or TRBV12-4, the J gene TRBJ2-2; weak D call: TRBD2 (6 bases). V lost 6 bases to trimming and J lost 5 bases, with 16 bases between them. CDR3 length equals 15 residues. Here the CDR3 reads CASRTGGAGTGELFF. CDR3 DNA sequence: TGTGCCAGCAGGACCGGCGGGGCCGGAACCGGGGAGCTGTTTTTT.

The chain carries TRBV7-2 and TRBJ2-7; TRBD2 is a possible D gene (5 bases). Deletions cut 1 base from V and 0 bases from J, with 13 bases between. The CDR3 contains 16 residues. CDR1 and CDR2 from the germline V gene are SGHTA and FQGNSA. In DNA form, the CDR3 reads TGTGCCAGCAGCTTAGGTGGGGTGGGGAGCTCCTACGAGCAGTACTTC. Residues: CASSLGGVGSSYEQYF.

This clonotype was seen more than once but under ten times. The V gene is TRBV7-2, the J gene TRBJ2-7; 7 bases are a match to TRBD1. CDR1 is SGHTA and CDR2 is FQGNSA in the germline V gene. V shed 5 bases and J 7 bases; nucleotides not matched to a gene: 14. The CDR3 length is 15 residues. The CDR3 loop reads CASSPRDSRGFEQYF. Written as DNA, the CDR3 is TGTGCCAGCAGCCCTAGGGACAGCCGAGGCTTTGAGCAGTACTTC.

The V and J genes are TRBV4-3 and TRBJ1-2, with TRBD1 as a possible D gene (6 bases). The CDR3 is made up of 17 amino acids. CDR1 is LGHNA and CDR2 is YSLEER in the germline V gene. The V gene lost 0 bases and the J gene lost 2 bases, with 16 bases spanning the gap. The CDR3 DNA is TGCGCCAGCAGCCAAGATGTCCCTGCAGGGGTAAACTATGGCTACACCTTC. Its protein is CASSQDVPAGVNYGYTF.

The rearrangement joins TRBV3-1 to TRBJ2-3; D uncertain. Germline lookup yields CDR1 LGHDT and CDR2 YNNKEL (reference sequence). There are 15 residues in the CDR3. Trimming stripped 2 bases from V and 2 bases from J, with 11 bases between. The CDR3 region has the DNA TGTGCCAGCAGCCAAACCTGGGGTCCCACAGATACGCAGTATTTT. As protein: CASSQTWGPTDTQYF.

This sequence joins TRBV5-1 and TRBJ2-2, with TRBD2 matching 11 bases. Losses at the gene ends were 0 bases for V and 2 bases for J; bases not matched to a gene: 9. Germline-derived CDR1 and CDR2 are SGHRS and YFSETQ. The CDR3 spans 19 residues. In DNA form, the CDR3 reads TGCGCCAGCAGCTTGGTAGTGCTAGCGGGGGGCCTCAACACCGGGGAGCTGTTTTTT. Amino acids: CASSLVVLAGGLNTGELFF.

This sequence joins TRBV10-3 and TRBJ2-7, with TRBD1 identical over 8 bases. This CDR3 has 17 residues. Per germline, CDR1 ENHRY and CDR2 SYGVKD. Trimming cost V 6 bases and J 1 base; bases outside gene matches: 14. This CDR3 is CAIREGQGSGRSYEQYF. In nucleotides, the CDR3 is TGTGCCATCAGAGAAGGACAGGGATCAGGAAGGTCCTACGAGCAGTACTTC.

The genes are TRBV11-2 and TRBJ2-5, with 8 bases lining up with TRBD2. Germline V gene data show CDR1 as SGHAT and CDR2 as FQNNGV. V shed 4 bases, J shed 4 bases, and the junction held 11 bases outside the gene matches. This CDR3 spans 16 amino acids. Here the CDR3 DNA reads TGTGCCAGCAGCTCCGAACTAGCGGAGAGGCGAGAGACCCAGTACTTC. It is translated as CASSSELAERRETQYF.

A few counts support this clonotype. The chain joins TRBV24-1 to TRBJ2-2; D is ambiguous. Germline V gene data show CDR1 as KGHDR and CDR2 as SFDVKD. This CDR3 spans 13 amino acids. Trimming pared 10 bases from V and 4 bases from J, leaving 12 bases between. In DNA form, the CDR3 reads TGTGCCACGAATCAGAGAGCCACCGGGGAGCTGTTTTTT. It encodes CATNQRATGELFF.

Many counts were recorded for this clonotype. J is TRBJ2-5 and V is TRBV7-9; D gene ambiguous. The CDR3 spans 14 residues. Germline values: CDR1 SEHNR, CDR2 FQNEAQ (reference sequence). V was clipped by 5 bases and J by 5 bases, with 15 bases between them. The CDR3 DNA reads TGTGCCAGCAGCCCTCGGGTAGCTTGGGAGACCCAGTACTTC. It yields the protein CASSPRVAWETQYF.

This clonotype was counted at least ten times. The genes are TRBV4-1 and TRBJ2-5, with D possibly being TRBD2 (6 bases). The V end lost 4 bases, the J end lost 1 base, and 13 bases lay between the germline ends. This CDR3 has 15 amino acids. Germline CDR1 MGHRA, CDR2 YSYEKL. This CDR3 is CASSPGPGVQETQYF. The DNA for the CDR3 is TGCGCCAGCAGCCCGGGCCCGGGAGTCCAAGAGACCCAGTACTTC.

The rearrangement joins TRBV11-1 to TRBJ1-6; no clear D. Trimming removed 4 bases from V and 7 bases from J, with 23 bases in between. The V gene's germline CDR1 is SGHAT and CDR2 FQDESV (reference sequence). The CDR3 contains 18 residues. The CDR3 region is CASSSSLRTVMGNSPLHF. CDR3 coding DNA: TGTGCCAGCAGCTCTTCTCTCCGTACCGTGATGGGAAATTCACCCCTCCACTTT. Full variable domain (missing parts from reference TRBV11-1 and TRBJ1-6): EAEVAQSPRYKITEKSQAVAFWCDPISGHATLYWYRQILGQGPELLVQFQDESVVDDSQLPKDRFSAERLKGVDSTLKIQPAELGDSAMYLCASSSSLRTVMGNSPLHFGNGTRLTVT.

The chain carries TRBV18 and TRBJ2-5; the D is unclear. V lost 2 bases and J 3 bases, leaving 4 bases between the germline ends. The length of the CDR3 is 12 residues. CDR1 KGHSH and CDR2 LQKENI come from the germline V gene. The CDR3 sequence: CASSPEKETQYF. CDR3 DNA sequence: TGTGCCAGCTCACCAGAAAAAGAGACCCAGTACTTC.

The chain has TRBV28 and TRBJ2-3; 12 bases match TRBD2. The CDR3 extends over 16 amino acids. The germline V gene encodes CDR1 MDHEN and CDR2 SYDVKM. V lost 4 bases and J lost 3; bases outside the gene matches: 5. The CDR3 loop is CASSSSGRAQTDTQYF. The CDR3 coding sequence is TGTGCCAGCAGTTCTAGCGGGAGGGCCCAGACAGATACGCAGTATTTT.

This clonotype was observed many times. V is TRBV27 and J is TRBJ2-1; 7 nucleotides match TRBD2. Germline V lookup: CDR1 MNHEY, CDR2 SMNVEV (reference sequence). Losses at the gene ends were 5 bases for V and 0 bases for J; bases not matched to a gene: 10. This CDR3 spans 17 amino acids. CDR3 nucleotide sequence: TGTGCCAGCAGTCCGGGGGAGGGGTACAACTCCTACAATGAGCAGTTCTTC. Protein sequence: CASSPGEGYNSYNEQFF.

This clonotype has just one count. The DNA for the CDR3 is TGTGCCAGCAGCTTTGATGGCTTTTCCTACGAGCAGTACTTC. This gives the protein CASSFDGFSYEQYF. J is TRBJ2-7 and V is TRBV7-9; no reliable D call. V lost 3 bases and J 1 base, leaving 10 bases between the germline ends. Germline V gene data show CDR1 as SEHNR and CDR2 as FQNEAQ (reference sequence). This CDR3 contains 14 residues.

At least ten counts were recorded for this clonotype. V and J are TRBV5-6 and TRBJ2-7; D remains unclear. Germline-derived CDR1 and CDR2 are SGHDT and YYEEEE. Trimming stripped 4 bases from V and 1 base from J, with 12 bases between. This CDR3 has 14 residues. The CDR3 region has the DNA TGTGCCAGCAGCCACGAACCGAAATCCTACGAGCAGTACTTC. Translating it yields CASSHEPKSYEQYF.

The sample holds many counts of this clonotype. The chain couples TRBV28 to TRBJ2-7; D remains ambiguous. The CDR3 totals 12 residues. Germline CDR1 MDHEN, CDR2 SYDVKM. Trimming stripped 3 bases from V and 6 bases from J, with 9 bases between. This CDR3 reads CASSLVQAEQYF. CDR3 coding DNA: TGTGCCAGCAGTTTGGTCCAAGCCGAGCAGTACTTC.

This chain connects TRBV10-3 to TRBJ2-3; perhaps TRBD2 as D (5 bases). CDR3 size: 13 residues. CDR1 and CDR2 (germline): ENHRY, SYGVKD. V was cut by 7 bases and J by 6 bases, with 14 bases left in between. The CDR3 spells CAITAAGSDTQYF. In DNA, the CDR3 is TGTGCCATCACAGCGGCAGGTTCGGATACGCAGTATTTT.